These T cell receptor beta chains were read from a single sample in a study of blood T cell repertoires in COVID-19. The method was immunoSEQ multiplex PCR; TCRdb's version includes in-frame clones alone and lacks a portion of them. The sample yields 150,000 to 200,000 clones, more than 70% seen once. The sequenced material came from PBMCs or T cells enriched from blood (not recorded which). Receptor source: a man in his forties or fifties who had recovered from COVID-19. Both conserved end residues are part of each CDR3. Fields, in order: clone size, V gene, D gene, J gene, CDR3 length, CDR3 DNA, CDR3 protein. The D gene is left open where the match is weak. Clone size is shown for a subset of rows, as once, few, many or a class of expanded clone.

>NA|TRBV6-5|TRBD1|TRBJ1-5|15
TGTGCCAGCAGTCCCCGTCCCGGGACAGGGCAGCCCCAGCATTTT
CASSPRPGTGQPQHF
>NA|TRBV14|NA|TRBJ1-1|11
TGTGCCAGCAGCCAAGATTACTTGACTTTCTTT
CASSQDYLTFF
>NA|TRBV7-8|NA|TRBJ2-1|14
TGTGCCAGCAGCCCGGTAAGCTCCTACAATGAGCAGTTCTTC
CASSPVSSYNEQFF
>NA|TRBV5-6|NA|TRBJ1-4|16
TGTGCCAGCAGCCGTCATGTGGTAGCAACTAATGAAAAACTGTTTTTT
CASSRHVVATNEKLFF
>NA|TRBV10-3|TRBD1|TRBJ1-3|16
TGTGCCATCAGGGACCCGGCCAGGGGGGCTGGAAACACCATATATTTT
CAIRDPARGAGNTIYF
>NA|TRBV11-2|NA|TRBJ2-7|14
TGTGCCAGCAGCTTAGCCACAGGGACCTACGAGCAGTACTTC
CASSLATGTYEQYF
>NA|TRBV18|TRBD2|TRBJ2-5|13
TGTGCCAGCTCATTGGGACTACAAGAGACCCAGTACTTC
CASSLGLQETQYF
>NA|TRBV30|NA|TRBJ1-1|13
TGTGCCTGGAGTGTACAGGGGAACACTGAAGCTTTCTTT
CAWSVQGNTEAFF
>NA|TRBV20-1|TRBD1|TRBJ1-2|11
TGCAGTGCTGCGCCAGGGGGCGGCTACACCTTC
CSAAPGGGYTF
>few|TRBV7-2|NA|TRBJ1-5|13
TGTGCCAGCAGCCCCTCTAGCAATCAGCCCCAGCATTTT
CASSPSSNQPQHF
>NA|TRBV2|NA|TRBJ1-5|13
TGTGCCAGCAGTCGCACAGTCAATCAGCCCCAGCATTTT
CASSRTVNQPQHF
>NA|TRBV3-1/TRBV3-2|NA|TRBJ2-3|16
TGTGCCAGCAGCCGGGAGACTGCAGGATTCACAGATACGCAGTATTTT
CASSRETAGFTDTQYF
>NA|TRBV6-5|NA|TRBJ2-7|12
TGTGCCAGCAGTTACCCCCCGGGCGAGCAGTACTTC
CASSYPPGEQYF
>NA|TRBV5-4|NA|TRBJ1-2|15
TGTGCCAGCAGCTTGGGTGGTGGAGGGGTCGGCGGCTACACCTTC
CASSLGGGGVGGYTF
>NA|TRBV19|TRBD1|TRBJ1-2|15
TGTGCCAGTAGAGACTTAACAGGGGCTAACTATGGCTACACCTTC
CASRDLTGANYGYTF
>NA|TRBV5-6|NA|TRBJ1-3|17
TGTGCCAGCAGCTTGGCCTCTAGGCCGAACTCTGGAAACACCATATATTTT
CASSLASRPNSGNTIYF
>NA|TRBV5-4|NA|TRBJ2-7|12
TGTGCCAGCAGCTTAAGGGACTTCCAGCAGTACTTC
CASSLRDFQQYF
>NA|TRBV6-5|NA|TRBJ2-1|12
TGTGCCAGCAAGGACAGCTACAATGAGCAGTTCTTC
CASKDSYNEQFF
>NA|TRBV4-2|TRBD2|TRBJ2-3|18
TGTGCCAGCAGCCAAGATAAAGCGGGGGCCACCAGCACAGATACGCAGTATTTT
CASSQDKAGATSTDTQYF
>NA|TRBV11-3|NA|TRBJ2-1|14
TGTGCCAGCAGCTTACGGGGGAGCGACAATGAGCAGTTCTTC
CASSLRGSDNEQFF
>NA|TRBV3-1/TRBV3-2|NA|TRBJ1-1|14
TGTGCCAGCAGCCAAGACATGGGGGGGACGAGAGCTTTCTTT
CASSQDMGGTRAFF
>NA|TRBV18|NA|TRBJ2-2|14
TGTGCCAGCTCCCCGAGATTTGACACCGGGGAGCTGTTTTTT
CASSPRFDTGELFF
>NA|TRBV30|NA|TRBJ1-1|14
TGTGCCTGGAGTCCCGGGGGGGGCTACACTGAAGCTTTCTTT
CAWSPGGGYTEAFF
>NA|TRBV30|NA|TRBJ1-2|11
TGTGCCTGGGGTGACAGCTATGGCTACACCTTC
CAWGDSYGYTF
>NA|TRBV12-5|TRBD1|TRBJ1-5|17
TGTGCTAGTGGTTCACCCCTGGACAGGGTGAAAGGTCAGCCCCAGCATTTT
CASGSPLDRVKGQPQHF
>NA|TRBV30|NA|TRBJ1-1|14
TGTGCCTGGGGGGCGGGAGGGGCAGGGACTGAAGCTTTCTTT
CAWGAGGAGTEAFF
>NA|TRBV7-6|TRBD2|TRBJ2-3|18
TGTGCCAGCAGCTTAGGGGGGCCTACTAGCGGAAGCACAGATACGCAGTATTTT
CASSLGGPTSGSTDTQYF
>NA|TRBV19|TRBD1|TRBJ1-1|15
TGTGCCAGTAAGTTGGGCAGGGGGGTTGGCACTGAAGCTTTCTTT
CASKLGRGVGTEAFF
>NA|TRBV5-1|NA|TRBJ1-3|16
TGCGCCAGCAGCCCTCAGGAAACACGCTCTGGAAACACCATATATTTT
CASSPQETRSGNTIYF
>NA|TRBV6-5|TRBD1|TRBJ1-1|15
TGTGCCAGCAGTTACGGGGGACAGAGGAACACTGAAGCTTTCTTT
CASSYGGQRNTEAFF
>NA|TRBV7-9|TRBD2|TRBJ2-2|17
TGTGCCAGCAGCCGACTAGCGGGGGGGCGGAGCACCGGGGAGCTGTTTTTT
CASSRLAGGRSTGELFF
>NA|TRBV18|TRBD1|TRBJ2-7|16
TGTGCCAGCTCACCACCGGGACAGGGCTCCCCCTACGAGCAGTACTTC
CASSPPGQGSPYEQYF
>NA|TRBV7-6|TRBD1|TRBJ2-7|15
TGTGCCAGCAGCTCAAGGACAGGGACGGGGTACGAGCAGTACTTC
CASSSRTGTGYEQYF
>NA|TRBV9|NA|TRBJ2-3|16
TGTGCCAGCAGCGTAGGACTCGGACAGAACACAGATACGCAGTATTTT
CASSVGLGQNTDTQYF
>NA|TRBV11-3|TRBD1|TRBJ2-5|15
TGTGCCAGCAGCCCAGGGGGCGCAGGGCAGGAGACCCAGTACTTC
CASSPGGAGQETQYF